This T cell receptor beta chain was recorded in a study of beta chain features in type 1 diabetes. Since all of the isolated RNA was reverse transcribed, expressed TCRB transcripts were what got sequenced. Using immunoSEQ multiplex PCR, the repertoire was profiled, and TCRdb retains in-frame clones only, with some absent. The sample has about 320,000 clones; around 13% are singletons. Germline CDR1 is SGDLS and CDR2 is YYNGEE. The CDR3 is made up of 15 amino acids. The V end was cut by 0 bases, the J end by 6 bases, with 13 bases between. The rearrangement uses TRBV9 and TRBJ2-1, with D possibly being TRBD2 (6 bases). The sequenced sample was central memory CD4+ T cells from blood. The sequence derives from a young man in good health. CDR3 amino acids: CASSVGGGAFNEQFF. In nucleotides, the CDR3 is TGTGCCAGCAGCGTAGGTGGAGGGGCATTCAATGAGCAGTTCTTC.